The 28 T cell receptor beta chains below come from one sample, sequenced in a study of blood T cell repertoires in COVID-19. Method: immunoSEQ multiplex PCR; TCRdb's copy keeps in-frame clones and lacks some. The profile shows some 70,000 clones, about nine tenths of them singletons. Sequences were obtained from peripheral blood. The receptors were sampled from a man aged 50 or older with active COVID-19.

The rearrangement links TRBV9 to TRBJ2-2; D uncertain. Germline lookup yields CDR1 SGDLS and CDR2 YYNGEE. The CDR3 sequence is 15 residues long. Between the trimmed V and J ends, which lost 3 bases and 1 base, there was a span of 10 bases. The CDR3 DNA reads as TGTGCCAGCAGCGGCGGTTTGTGGAACACCGGGGAGCTGTTTTTT. This translates into CASSGGLWNTGELFF.

The genes are TRBV18 and TRBJ1-1, with TRBD1 as a possible D gene (6 bases). CDR1 is KGHSH, CDR2 LQKENI, per germline. V was clipped by 4 bases and J by 4 bases, with 16 bases between them. This CDR3 is built from 15 residues. CDR3 in DNA: TGTGCCAGCTCACAGGGGGAGGGGTTGGGCACTGAAGCTTTCTTT. Amino acid sequence: CASSQGEGLGTEAFF.

The chain recombines TRBV2 with TRBJ1-1, with 10 bases lining up with TRBD1. V shed 7 bases and J 0 bases; nucleotides not matched to a gene: 5. Germline CDR1 and CDR2: SNHLY and FYNNEI. The CDR3 is 15 residues long. Written as DNA, the CDR3 is TGTGCCAGCATTAGAGGGACAGGGGTGAACACTGAAGCTTTCTTT. Translation: CASIRGTGVNTEAFF.

The V and J genes are TRBV7-2 and TRBJ1-2, with 8 bases identical to TRBD1. Trimming took 4 bases from V and 4 from J; bases not matched to a gene: 2. CDR3 length: 13 residues. Germline V CDR1 and CDR2: SGHTA, FQGNSA. Here the CDR3 reads CASSYGQGYGYTF. For the CDR3, the DNA is TGTGCCAGCAGCTACGGACAGGGCTATGGCTACACCTTC.

The gene calls are TRBV5-1 and TRBJ2-5, with a tentative D call TRBD2 (6 bases). This CDR3 comprises 16 residues. CDR1 is SGHRS and CDR2 is YFSETQ in the germline V gene. V lost 0 bases, J lost 2 bases, and 14 bases lay in between. The CDR3 loop reads CASSLASTGTQETQYF. The CDR3 DNA follows: TGCGCCAGCAGCTTGGCCTCGACCGGGACTCAAGAGACCCAGTACTTC.

J is TRBJ2-7 and V is TRBV3-1 (or the pseudogene TRBV3-2); tentative D call: TRBD2 (7 bases). V gave up 4 bases and J gave up 5 bases, with 30 bases separating them. CDR1 is LGHDT and CDR2 is YNNKEL in the germline V gene (reference sequence). The CDR3 contains 19 residues. Written as DNA, the CDR3 is TGTGCCAGCAGCCCGACAGGTCATCCGTCTGCCGGGAGGAACCACGAGCAGTACTTC. Its protein product is CASSPTGHPSAGRNHEQYF.

This clone was recorded only once. This chain joins TRBV19 and TRBJ2-7; a weak D match, TRBD2 (5 bases). This CDR3 contains 14 residues. Germline V gene sequence: CDR1 LNHDA, CDR2 SQIVND (reference sequence). Trimming pared 5 bases from V and 0 bases from J, leaving 11 bases between. The CDR3, as DNA: TGTGCCAGTAGTGCGGGTCCAAGCTCCTACGAGCAGTACTTC. Translated: CASSAGPSSYEQYF.

The rearrangement uses TRBV10-3 and TRBJ1-3; perhaps TRBD1 as D (5 bases). The germline V and J ends were trimmed by 3 bases and 0 bases, with 9 bases remaining between them. The CDR3 contains 15 residues. The V gene's germline CDR1 is ENHRY and CDR2 SYGVKD. In DNA form, the CDR3 reads TGTGCCATCAGTGATACAGGAGTCTCTGGAAACACCATATATTTT. Translating it yields CAISDTGVSGNTIYF.

The chain is built from TRBV7-8 and TRBJ1-4; D may be TRBD1 (6 bases). Germline V gene sequence: CDR1 SGHVS, CDR2 FQNEAQ. This CDR3 contains 15 residues. The V end lost 10 bases, the J end lost 8 bases, and 23 bases lay between the germline ends. CDR3 in DNA: TGTGCCACCCTAAGGGGGACATTAGAAGGGGAAAAACTGTTTTTT. This translates into CATLRGTLEGEKLFF.

The J gene is TRBJ1-4, the V gene TRBV18; D is ambiguous. Germline assignment: CDR1 KGHSH and CDR2 LQKENI. The CDR3 covers 16 residues. V lost 1 base to trimming and J lost 0 bases, with 9 bases between them. The CDR3 nucleotides read TGTGCCAGCTCACCACGGCGGGATGCAACTAATGAAAAACTGTTTTTT. It is translated as CASSPRRDATNEKLFF.

This chain joins TRBV2 and TRBJ1-1; D perhaps matches TRBD1 (6 bases). CDR3 length equals 14 residues. Germline-derived CDR1 and CDR2 are SNHLY and FYNNEI. Between the trimmed V and J ends, which lost 3 bases and 5 bases, there was a span of 13 bases. The CDR3 nucleotides read TGTGCCAGCAGTGATCGGACAGATTTTACTGAAGCTTTCTTT. Residues: CASSDRTDFTEAFF.

Comment on this clone: Within the sample, other DNA sequences also encode this same CDR3. The rearrangement links TRBV7-8 to TRBJ1-5; a weak D match, TRBD1 (5 bases). The CDR3 is made up of 13 amino acids. V was trimmed by 5 bases and J by 4 bases, leaving 9 bases between them. The V gene's germline CDR1 is SGHVS and CDR2 FQNEAQ. Written as DNA, the CDR3 is TGTGCCAGCAGCCTTCAGGGTAATCAGCCCCAGCATTTT. Its protein product is CASSLQGNQPQHF.

The chain couples TRBV28 to TRBJ2-5, with 9 bases that match TRBD2. V was pared by 7 bases and J by 1 base, with 10 bases of the junction left unmatched. The CDR3 totals 16 residues. Germline loops: CDR1 MDHEN, CDR2 SYDVKM. CDR3 region: CASKYGREGSQETQYF. CDR3 nucleotide sequence: TGTGCCAGCAAATATGGGCGGGAGGGGAGCCAAGAGACCCAGTACTTC. Supplemented by reference TRBV28 and TRBJ2-5, the full variable domain reads DVKVTQSSRYLVKRTGEKVFLECVQDMDHENMFWYRQDPGLGLRLIYFSYDVKMKEKGDIPEGYSVSREKKERFSLILESASTNQTSMYLCASKYGREGSQETQYFGPGTRLLVL.

V usage is TRBV6-6 and J usage is TRBJ2-5; D is unresolved. Germline CDR1 reads MNHNY; CDR2 reads SVGAGI (reference sequence). Trimming cost V 11 bases and J 5 bases, with 21 bases left between them. The CDR3 covers 14 residues. The CDR3 region has the DNA TGTGCCGCTGTATTGGCCAAGCACGGGGAGACCCAGTACTTC. This codes for CAAVLAKHGETQYF.

The CDR3 loop reads CASSLTGKSTDTQYF. The DNA for the CDR3 is TGCGCCAGCAGCTTAACAGGGAAGAGCACAGATACGCAGTATTTT. The gene calls are TRBV5-1 and TRBJ2-3, with a weak D call TRBD1 (6 bases). The CDR3 length is 15 residues. Per germline, CDR1 SGHRS and CDR2 YFSETQ. V was cut by 2 bases and J by 0 bases, with 10 bases left in between. The variable domain in full, with the rest retrieved from reference TRBV5-1 and TRBJ2-3, is KAGVTQTPRYLIKTRGQQVTLSCSPISGHRSVSWYQQTPGQGLQFLFEYFSETQRNKGNFPGRFSGRQFSNSRSEMNVSTLELGDSALYLCASSLTGKSTDTQYFGPGTRLTVL.

The V gene is TRBV27, the J gene TRBJ1-6; D is perhaps TRBD1 (6 bases). Per the germline V gene, CDR1 is MNHEY and CDR2 is SMNVEV (reference sequence). V shed 3 bases and J shed 9 bases, with 15 bases lying between them. CDR3 length: 15 residues. The CDR3 DNA follows: TGTGCCAGCAGTTTTCTGGGAGGGGGAGGTTCACCCCTCCACTTT. Translation gives CASSFLGGGGSPLHF.

This clone was observed a handful of times. This chain connects TRBV5-1 to TRBJ1-5; D is perhaps TRBD1 (5 bases). Germline values: CDR1 SGHRS, CDR2 YFSETQ. The V end was cut by 0 bases, the J end by 2 bases, with 12 bases between. The CDR3 has 16 amino acids. The CDR3 DNA reads TGCGCCAGCAGCTTGGGGATAGGGGTCGGCAATCAGCCCCAGCATTTT. This gives the protein CASSLGIGVGNQPQHF.

The chain is built from TRBV4-3 and TRBJ1-2; TRBD1 matches at 7 bases. Germline-derived CDR1 and CDR2 are LGHNA and YSLEER. The CDR3 is 15 residues long. Trimming took 1 base from V and 3 from J; bases not matched to a gene: 5. The CDR3 DNA sequence: TGCGCCAGCAGCCAAGCGGGCAGGGGGGACTATGGCTACACCTTC. It specifies CASSQAGRGDYGYTF.

V gene TRBV9 combines with J gene TRBJ1-4; 9 bases are a match to TRBD1. V was clipped by 4 bases and J by 8 bases; unmatched bases: 9. CDR1 and CDR2 (germline): SGDLS, YYNGEE. This CDR3 contains 15 residues. In nucleotides, the CDR3 is TGTGCCAGCAGCTCATCCGGGACAGGGAACGAAAAACTGTTTTTT. It encodes CASSSSGTGNEKLFF.

This chain connects TRBV5-1 to TRBJ2-5; 7 positions match TRBD1. The ends lost 4 bases at V and 3 bases at J; junction bases unmatched: 12. Germline loops: CDR1 SGHRS, CDR2 YFSETQ. There are 16 residues in the CDR3. The CDR3 sequence is CASSQHGTVGEETQYF. CDR3 DNA: TGCGCCAGCAGCCAACACGGGACAGTCGGGGAAGAGACCCAGTACTTC.

The rearrangement uses TRBV19 and TRBJ2-2, with D perhaps matching TRBD1 (5 bases). Germline-derived CDR1 and CDR2 are LNHDA and SQIVND (reference sequence). CDR3 length: 15 residues. Trimming pared 1 base from V and 7 bases from J, leaving 13 bases between. The CDR3 bases are TGTGCCAGTAGTATAGGCAGGGTCAATGTCGGGGAGCTGTTTTTT. Translation gives CASSIGRVNVGELFF.

The chain couples TRBV6-5 to TRBJ1-1; 7 nucleotides match TRBD1. From germline, CDR1 is MNHEY and CDR2 SVGAGI. The CDR3 is 13 amino acids. The V segment lost 5 bases and the J segment 10 bases; nucleotides outside the gene matches: 10. The CDR3 nucleotides are TGTGCCAGCAGTCTCCAGGGGGACGTTTCAGCTTTCTTT. Its translation is CASSLQGDVSAFF.

The J gene is TRBJ2-1, the V gene TRBV28; 7 positions match TRBD2. This CDR3 region has 15 residues. Germline V gives CDR1 MDHEN, CDR2 SYDVKM. V lost 3 bases, J lost 6 bases, and 8 bases stayed unmatched. The DNA of the CDR3 is TGTGCCAGCAGTTTTGGCGGGGGAGAAGGCAATGAGCAGTTCTTC. Protein: CASSFGGGEGNEQFF. The full variable domain, with the rest looked up from reference TRBV28 and TRBJ2-1, is DVKVTQSSRYLVKRTGEKVFLECVQDMDHENMFWYRQDPGLGLRLIYFSYDVKMKEKGDIPEGYSVSREKKERFSLILESASTNQTSMYLCASSFGGGEGNEQFFGPGTRLTVL.

The rearrangement links TRBV4-2 to TRBJ2-2; TRBD2 agrees at 10 bases. This CDR3 has 16 residues. Germline V gives CDR1 LGHNA, CDR2 YNFKEQ. Unmatched junction bases numbered 4, after V lost 0 bases and J lost 6 bases. The CDR3 DNA sequence: TGTGCCAGCAGCCAAGAGAAGCGGGGGGGCGCCGGGGAGCTGTTTTTT. Its translation: CASSQEKRGGAGELFF.

The V and J genes are TRBV2 and TRBJ1-1; possibly TRBD1 for D (5 bases). Germline loops: CDR1 SNHLY, CDR2 FYNNEI. V gave up 5 bases and J gave up 8 bases, with 15 bases separating them. The CDR3 is 13 amino acids. CDR3 bases: TGTGCCAGCAGTCCGGGACTTAAAATCGAAGCTTTCTTT. It encodes CASSPGLKIEAFF.

The V and J genes are TRBV7-6 and TRBJ1-4; the D gene is possibly TRBD1 (6 bases). V lost 5 bases and J 8 bases, leaving 18 bases between the germline ends. This CDR3 has 15 amino acids. In germline, CDR1 is SGHVS, CDR2 FNYEAQ. The CDR3 region has the DNA TGTGCCAGCAGCGGGGGGGCAGGGCTTGGAGAAAAACTGTTTTTT. Amino acid sequence: CASSGGAGLGEKLFF.

CDR3 sequence: CASSLGAGSSSYNEQFF. The DNA for the CDR3 is TGTGCCAGCAGCTTGGGGGCGGGGAGTAGCTCCTACAATGAGCAGTTCTTC. The J gene is TRBJ2-1, the V gene TRBV5-5, with D perhaps TRBD2 (6 bases). The CDR3 loop spans 17 amino acids. CDR1 SGHKS and CDR2 YYEKEE come from the germline V gene (reference sequence). Trimming removed 0 bases at V and 0 bases at J, with 13 bases between.

This clone was detected a few times. The CDR3 DNA follows: TGTGCCAGCAGCCTCACCCGGTACGAGCAGTACTTC. Encoded protein: CASSLTRYEQYF. The chain joins TRBV12-3 or TRBV12-4 to TRBJ2-7; D unresolved. Trimming cost V 6 bases and J 4 bases, with 10 bases left between them. CDR3 size: 12 residues.